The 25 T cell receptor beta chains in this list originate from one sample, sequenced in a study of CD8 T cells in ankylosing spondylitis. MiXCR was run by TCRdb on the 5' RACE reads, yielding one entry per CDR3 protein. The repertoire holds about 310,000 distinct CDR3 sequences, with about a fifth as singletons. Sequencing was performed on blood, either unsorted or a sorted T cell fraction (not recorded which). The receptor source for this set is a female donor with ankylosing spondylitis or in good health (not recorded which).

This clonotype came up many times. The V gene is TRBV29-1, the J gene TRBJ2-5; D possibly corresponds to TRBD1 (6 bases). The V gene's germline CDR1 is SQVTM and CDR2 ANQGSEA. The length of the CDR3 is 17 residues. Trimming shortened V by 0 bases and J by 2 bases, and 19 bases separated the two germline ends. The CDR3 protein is CSVEDPKGQLRQETQYF. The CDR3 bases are TGCAGCGTTGAAGATCCAAAAGGACAGCTTAGACAAGAGACCCAGTACTTC. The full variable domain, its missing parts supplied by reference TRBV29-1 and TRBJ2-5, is SAVISQKPSRDICQRGTSLTIQCQVDSQVTMMFWYRQQPGQSLTLIATANQGSEATYESGFVIDKFPISRPNLTFSTLTVSNMSPEDSSIYLCSVEDPKGQLRQETQYFGPGTRLLVL.

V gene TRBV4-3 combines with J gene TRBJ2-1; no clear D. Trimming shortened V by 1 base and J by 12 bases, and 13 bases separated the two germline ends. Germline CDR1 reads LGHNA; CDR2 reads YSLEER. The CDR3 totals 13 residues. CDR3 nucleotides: TGCGCCAGCAGCCAAGCGTTGCCGGGTCGGCAGTTCTTC. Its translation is CASSQALPGRQFF.

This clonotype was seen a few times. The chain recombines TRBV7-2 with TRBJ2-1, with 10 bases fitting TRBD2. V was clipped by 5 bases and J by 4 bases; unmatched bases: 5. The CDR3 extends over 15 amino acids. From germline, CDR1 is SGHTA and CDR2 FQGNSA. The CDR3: CASSNLAGVYNEQFF. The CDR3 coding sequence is TGTGCCAGCAGCAACCTAGCGGGAGTGTACAATGAGCAGTTCTTC.

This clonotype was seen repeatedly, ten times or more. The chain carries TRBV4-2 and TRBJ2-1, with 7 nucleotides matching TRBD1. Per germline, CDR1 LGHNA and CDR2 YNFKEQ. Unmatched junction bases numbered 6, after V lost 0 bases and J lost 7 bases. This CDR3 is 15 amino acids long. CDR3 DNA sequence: TGTGCCAGCAGCCAAGAGCAGGGGGTTGTTAATGAGCAGTTCTTC. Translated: CASSQEQGVVNEQFF.

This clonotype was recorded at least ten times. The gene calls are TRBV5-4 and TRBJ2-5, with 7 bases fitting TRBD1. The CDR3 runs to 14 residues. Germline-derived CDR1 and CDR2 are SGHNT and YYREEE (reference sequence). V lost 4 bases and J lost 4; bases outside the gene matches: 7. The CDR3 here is CASSLSGGTETQYF. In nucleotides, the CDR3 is TGTGCCAGCAGCCTATCAGGGGGAACAGAGACCCAGTACTTC.

CDR3 sequence reads: CASSVVAGGLGEQYF. The CDR3 DNA is TGTGCCAGCAGCGTAGTAGCGGGAGGGCTGGGAGAGCAGTACTTC. The gene calls are TRBV9 and TRBJ2-7; 11 bases fit TRBD2. Germline CDR1 is SGDLS and CDR2 is YYNGEE. Trimming at V came to 0 bases and at J to 7 bases, leaving 6 bases not matched to a gene. The CDR3 has 15 amino acids.

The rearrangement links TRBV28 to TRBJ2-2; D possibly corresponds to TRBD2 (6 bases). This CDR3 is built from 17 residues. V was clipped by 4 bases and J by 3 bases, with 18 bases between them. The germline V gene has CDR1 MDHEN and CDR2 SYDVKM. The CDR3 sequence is CASSSPGGRDHTGELFF. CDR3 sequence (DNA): TGTGCCAGCAGTTCACCCGGTGGGCGGGACCACACCGGGGAGCTGTTTTTT.

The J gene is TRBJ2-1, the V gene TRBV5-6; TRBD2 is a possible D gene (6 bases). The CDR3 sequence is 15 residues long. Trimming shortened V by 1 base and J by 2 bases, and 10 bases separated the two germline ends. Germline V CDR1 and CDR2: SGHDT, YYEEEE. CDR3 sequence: CASSLSGGAYNEQFF. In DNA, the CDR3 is TGTGCCAGCAGCTTGTCTGGCGGGGCCTACAATGAGCAGTTCTTC.

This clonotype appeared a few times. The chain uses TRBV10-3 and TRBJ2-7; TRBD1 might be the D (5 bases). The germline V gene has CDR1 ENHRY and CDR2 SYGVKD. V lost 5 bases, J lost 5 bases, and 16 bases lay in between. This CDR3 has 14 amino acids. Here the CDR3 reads CAISISGRGNEQYF. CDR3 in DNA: TGTGCCATCAGTATCTCAGGGCGAGGAAACGAGCAGTACTTC.

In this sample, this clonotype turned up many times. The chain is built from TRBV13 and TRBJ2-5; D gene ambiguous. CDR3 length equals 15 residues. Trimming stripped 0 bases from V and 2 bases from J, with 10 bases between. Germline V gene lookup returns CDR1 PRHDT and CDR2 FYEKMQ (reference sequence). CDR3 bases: TGTGCCAGCAGCTTAGGCTTAACAGAACAAGAGACCCAGTACTTC. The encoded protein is CASSLGLTEQETQYF.

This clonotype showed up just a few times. The CDR3 spells CASSLIRDRGSAGELFF. CDR3 in DNA: TGTGCCAGCAGTTTAATCCGGGACAGGGGATCCGCCGGGGAGCTGTTTTTT. This chain links TRBV28 with TRBJ2-2; 10 nucleotides align to TRBD1. The germline V gene has CDR1 MDHEN and CDR2 SYDVKM. The CDR3 length is 17 residues. Germline trimming cut 2 bases from V and 6 bases from J; bases unmatched to any gene: 9. Full variable domain (outside the CDR3, taken from reference TRBV28 and TRBJ2-2): DVKVTQSSRYLVKRTGEKVFLECVQDMDHENMFWYRQDPGLGLRLIYFSYDVKMKEKGDIPEGYSVSREKKERFSLILESASTNQTSMYLCASSLIRDRGSAGELFFGEGSRLTVL.

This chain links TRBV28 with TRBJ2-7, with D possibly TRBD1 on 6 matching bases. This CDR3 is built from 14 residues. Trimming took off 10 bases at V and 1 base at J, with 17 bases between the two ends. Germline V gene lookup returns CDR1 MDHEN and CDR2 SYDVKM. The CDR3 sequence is CATTLGTLSYEQYF. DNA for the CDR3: TGTGCCACCACCCTTGGGACACTTTCCTACGAGCAGTACTTC.

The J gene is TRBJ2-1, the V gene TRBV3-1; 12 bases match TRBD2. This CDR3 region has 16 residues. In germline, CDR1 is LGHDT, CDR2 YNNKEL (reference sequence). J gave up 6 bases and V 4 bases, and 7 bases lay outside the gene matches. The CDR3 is CASSPRELAGGNEQFF. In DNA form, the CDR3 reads TGTGCCAGCAGCCCAAGGGAACTAGCGGGAGGCAATGAGCAGTTCTTC.

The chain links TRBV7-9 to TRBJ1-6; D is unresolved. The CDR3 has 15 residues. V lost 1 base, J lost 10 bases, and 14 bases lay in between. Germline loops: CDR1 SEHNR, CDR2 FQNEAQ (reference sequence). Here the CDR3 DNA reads TGTGCCAGCAGCTTAGGGCGCCGGCTTGGATCACCCCTCCACTTT. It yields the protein CASSLGRRLGSPLHF.

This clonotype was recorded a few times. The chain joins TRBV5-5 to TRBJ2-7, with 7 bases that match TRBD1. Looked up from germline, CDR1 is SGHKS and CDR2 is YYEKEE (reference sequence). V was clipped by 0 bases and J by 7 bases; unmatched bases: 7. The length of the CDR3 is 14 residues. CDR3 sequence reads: CASSLGQGFGEQYF. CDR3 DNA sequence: TGTGCCAGCAGCTTGGGACAGGGCTTTGGGGAGCAGTACTTC.

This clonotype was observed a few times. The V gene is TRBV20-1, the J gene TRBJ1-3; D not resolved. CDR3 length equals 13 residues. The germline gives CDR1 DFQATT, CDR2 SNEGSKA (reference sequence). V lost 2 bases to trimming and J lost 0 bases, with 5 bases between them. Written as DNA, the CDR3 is TGCAGTGCTAGAACCGGCTCTGGAAACACCATATATTTT. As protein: CSARTGSGNTIYF.

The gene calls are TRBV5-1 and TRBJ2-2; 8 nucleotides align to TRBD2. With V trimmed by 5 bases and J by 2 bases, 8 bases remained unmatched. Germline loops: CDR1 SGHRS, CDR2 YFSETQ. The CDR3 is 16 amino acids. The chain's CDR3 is CASSLTREANTGELFF. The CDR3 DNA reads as TGCGCCAGCAGTCTCACGCGGGAGGCTAACACCGGGGAGCTGTTTTTT. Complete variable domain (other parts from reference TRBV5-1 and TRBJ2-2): KAGVTQTPRYLIKTRGQQVTLSCSPISGHRSVSWYQQTPGQGLQFLFEYFSETQRNKGNFPGRFSGRQFSNSRSEMNVSTLELGDSALYLCASSLTREANTGELFFGEGSRLTVL.

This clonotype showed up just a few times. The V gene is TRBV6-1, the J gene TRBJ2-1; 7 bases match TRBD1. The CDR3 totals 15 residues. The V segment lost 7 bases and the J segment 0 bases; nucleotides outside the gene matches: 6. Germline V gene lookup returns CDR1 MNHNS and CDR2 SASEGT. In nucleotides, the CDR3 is TGTGCCAGCACCCGGACAGGTGTCTCCTACAATGAGCAGTTCTTC. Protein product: CASTRTGVSYNEQFF.

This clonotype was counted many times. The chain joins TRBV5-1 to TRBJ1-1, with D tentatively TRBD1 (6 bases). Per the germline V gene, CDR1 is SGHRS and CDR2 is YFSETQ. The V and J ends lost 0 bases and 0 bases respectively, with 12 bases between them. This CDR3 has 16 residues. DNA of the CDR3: TGCGCCAGCAGCTTGGGGCCGGGGGCCGTGAACACTGAAGCTTTCTTT. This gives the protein CASSLGPGAVNTEAFF.

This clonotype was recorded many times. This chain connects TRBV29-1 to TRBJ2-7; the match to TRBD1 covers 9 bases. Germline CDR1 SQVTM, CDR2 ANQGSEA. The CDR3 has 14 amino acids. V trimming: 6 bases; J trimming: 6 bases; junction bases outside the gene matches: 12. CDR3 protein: CSVARDRAKGEQYF. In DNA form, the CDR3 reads TGCAGCGTCGCCCGGGACAGGGCAAAGGGCGAGCAGTACTTC.

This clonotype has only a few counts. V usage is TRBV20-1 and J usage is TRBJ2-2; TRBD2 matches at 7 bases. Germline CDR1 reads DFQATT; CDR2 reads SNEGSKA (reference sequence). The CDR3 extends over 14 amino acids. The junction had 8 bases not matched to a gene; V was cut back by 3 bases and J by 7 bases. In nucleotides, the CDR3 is TGCAGTGCTAGGCGGGCGGGAGATGGCGGGGAGCTGTTTTTT. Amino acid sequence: CSARRAGDGGELFF.

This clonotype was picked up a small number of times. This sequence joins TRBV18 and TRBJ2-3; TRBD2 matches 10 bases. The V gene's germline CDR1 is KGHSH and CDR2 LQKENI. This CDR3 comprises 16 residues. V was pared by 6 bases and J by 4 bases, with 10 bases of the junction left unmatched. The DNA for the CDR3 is TGTGCCAGCTCCCTCCTTACTAGCGGGAACGCAGATACGCAGTATTTT. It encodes CASSLLTSGNADTQYF.

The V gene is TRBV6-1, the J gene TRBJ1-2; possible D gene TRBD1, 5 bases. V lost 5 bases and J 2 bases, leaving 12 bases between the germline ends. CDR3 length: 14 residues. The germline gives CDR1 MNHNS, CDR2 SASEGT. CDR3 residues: CASSRDGKNYGYTF. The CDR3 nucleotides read TGTGCCAGCAGTCGGGACGGGAAGAACTATGGCTACACCTTC.

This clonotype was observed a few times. The CDR3 region is CASSMLLAGVGEQFF. In DNA form, the CDR3 reads TGTGCCAGCAGCATGCTACTAGCGGGAGTTGGTGAGCAGTTCTTC. The V gene is TRBV7-2, the J gene TRBJ2-1; 11 nucleotides align to TRBD2. Germline values: CDR1 SGHTA, CDR2 FQGNSA. With V trimmed by 5 bases and J by 9 bases, 9 bases remained unmatched. The CDR3 contains 15 residues.

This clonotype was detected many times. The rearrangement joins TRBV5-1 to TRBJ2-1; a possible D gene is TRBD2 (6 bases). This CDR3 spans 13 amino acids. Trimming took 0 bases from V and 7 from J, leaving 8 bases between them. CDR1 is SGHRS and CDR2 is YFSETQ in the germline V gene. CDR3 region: CASSLDGGNEQFF. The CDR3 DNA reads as TGCGCCAGCAGCTTGGATGGGGGGAATGAGCAGTTCTTC.